This T cell receptor beta chain was captured by sequencing in a study of radiation and T cells in renal cell carcinoma. As for the study in general: Nephrectomy followed 15 Gy stereotactic body radiation by 4 weeks.

The CDR3 runs to 17 residues. CDR1 is SGHRS, CDR2 YFSETQ, per germline. Trimming cost V 4 bases and J 0 bases; bases outside gene matches: 5. Concerning this clone itself: Its cognate antigen is unknown.

Only in-frame clones appear in the TCRdb table, and some are missing; sequencing was by immunoSEQ multiplex PCR. This repertoire shows around 140,000 clones, roughly 85% found once; its top ten account for roughly 23%. Time point here: baseline pretreatment blood. Indicated treatment: 15 Gy SBRT to primary tumor, nephrectomy 4 weeks later. The patient's renal cell carcinoma had clear cell pathology. Study-level points and caveats: Baseline intratumoral clonotype presence is unknown without pretreatment biopsies. Top tumor clonotypes rose in blood 2 weeks post-radiation, then contracted.

This clonotype originated in a woman aged 50 to 65 with renal cell carcinoma. This specimen was blood, taken from a patient whose treatment included radiotherapy and nephrectomy. The rearrangement uses TRBV5-1 and TRBJ2-3; 13 nucleotides line up with TRBD2. This CDR3 is CASSQGLAGVSTDTQYF. CDR3 sequence (DNA): TGCGCCAGCAGCCAAGGACTAGCGGGGGTTAGCACAGATACGCAGTATTTT.